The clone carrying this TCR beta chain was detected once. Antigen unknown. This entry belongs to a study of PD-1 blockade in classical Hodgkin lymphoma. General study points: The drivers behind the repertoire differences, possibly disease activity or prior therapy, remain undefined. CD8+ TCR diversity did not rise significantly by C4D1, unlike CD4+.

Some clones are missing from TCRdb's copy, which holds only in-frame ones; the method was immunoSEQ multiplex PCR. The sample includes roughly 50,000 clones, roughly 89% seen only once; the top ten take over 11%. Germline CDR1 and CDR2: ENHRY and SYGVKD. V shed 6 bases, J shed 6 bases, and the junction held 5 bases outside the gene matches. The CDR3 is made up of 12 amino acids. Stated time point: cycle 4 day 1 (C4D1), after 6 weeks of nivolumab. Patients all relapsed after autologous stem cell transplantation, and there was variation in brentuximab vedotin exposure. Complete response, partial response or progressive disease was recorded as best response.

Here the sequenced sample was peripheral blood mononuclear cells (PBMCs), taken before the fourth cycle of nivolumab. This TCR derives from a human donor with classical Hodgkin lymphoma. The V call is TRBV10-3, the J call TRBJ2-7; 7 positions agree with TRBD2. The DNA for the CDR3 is TGTGCCATCAGGCGGGAGTCGGGCGAGCAGTACTTC. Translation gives CAIRRESGEQYF.